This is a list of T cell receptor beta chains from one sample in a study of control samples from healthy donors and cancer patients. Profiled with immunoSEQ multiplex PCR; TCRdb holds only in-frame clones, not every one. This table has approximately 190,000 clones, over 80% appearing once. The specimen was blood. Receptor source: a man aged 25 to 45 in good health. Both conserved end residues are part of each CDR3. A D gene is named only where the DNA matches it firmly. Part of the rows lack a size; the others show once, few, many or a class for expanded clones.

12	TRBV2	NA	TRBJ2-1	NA	CASRGDWDEQFF	TGTGCCAGCAGGGGAGACTGGGACGAGCAGTTCTTC
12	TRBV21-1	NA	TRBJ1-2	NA	CASSKGAYGYTF	TGTGCCAGCAGCAAAGGAGCATATGGCTACACCTTC
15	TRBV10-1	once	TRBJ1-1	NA	CASSEWTGGITEAFF	TGCGCCAGCAGTGAATGGACGGGGGGGATCACTGAAGCTTTCTTT
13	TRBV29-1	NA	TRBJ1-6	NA	CSVIEAYNSPLHF	TGCAGCGTTATAGAAGCCTATAATTCACCCCTCCACTTT
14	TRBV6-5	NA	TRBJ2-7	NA	CASSYSTQGYEQYF	TGTGCCAGCAGTTACTCCACCCAGGGATACGAGCAGTACTTC
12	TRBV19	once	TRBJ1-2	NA	CASSIQKYGYTF	TGTGCCAGTAGTATTCAGAAGTATGGCTACACCTTC
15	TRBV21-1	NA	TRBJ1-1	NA	CASTTMTGEKGEAFF	TGTGCCAGCACTACAATGACAGGGGAGAAGGGTGAAGCTTTCTTT
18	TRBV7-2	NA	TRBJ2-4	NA	CASSSPRRGAGAKNIQYF	TGTGCCAGCAGCTCACCCCGCCGGGGGGCAGGAGCCAAAAACATTCAGTACTTC
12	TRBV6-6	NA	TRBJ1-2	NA	CASSYGDYGYTF	TGTGCCAGCAGTTACGGGGACTATGGCTACACCTTC
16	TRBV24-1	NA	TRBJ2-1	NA	CATSALTPSSYNEQFF	TGTGCCACCAGTGCGTTGACACCTAGCTCCTACAATGAGCAGTTCTTC
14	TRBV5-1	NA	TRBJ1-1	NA	CASSLNGPGTEAFF	TGCGCCAGCAGCCTCAATGGTCCTGGGACTGAAGCTTTCTTT
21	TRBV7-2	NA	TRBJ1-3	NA	CASSLARRQYIAYYSGNTIYF	TGTGCCAGCAGCTTAGCCCGTCGACAGTATATTGCCTACTACTCTGGAAACACCATATATTTT
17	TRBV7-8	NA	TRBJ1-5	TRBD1	CASSQGVGIYSNQPQHF	TGTGCCAGCAGCCAGGGGGTGGGAATCTATAGCAATCAGCCCCAGCATTTT
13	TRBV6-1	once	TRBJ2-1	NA	CASSEGWNNEQFF	TGTGCCAGCAGTGAAGGGTGGAACAATGAGCAGTTCTTC
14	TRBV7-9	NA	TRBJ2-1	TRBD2	CASSLSGLADEQFF	TGTGCCAGCAGCTTATCGGGACTAGCGGATGAGCAGTTCTTC
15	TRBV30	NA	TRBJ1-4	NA	CAWSATTGSHEKLFF	TGTGCCTGGAGCGCTACGACAGGTTCTCATGAAAAACTGTTTTTT
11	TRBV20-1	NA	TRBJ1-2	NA	CSAPQGRGYTF	TGCAGTGCTCCACAGGGACGGGGCTACACCTTC
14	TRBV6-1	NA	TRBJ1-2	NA	CASSEARQGNGYTF	TGTGCCAGCAGTGAAGCGCGTCAGGGTAATGGCTACACCTTC
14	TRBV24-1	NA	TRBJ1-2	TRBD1	CATSDRDRGYGYTF	TGTGCCACCAGTGACCGCGACAGGGGCTATGGCTACACCTTC
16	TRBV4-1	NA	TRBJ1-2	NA	CASSQAVDRTPYGYTF	TGCGCCAGCAGCCAAGCTGTGGACCGCACTCCATATGGCTACACCTTC
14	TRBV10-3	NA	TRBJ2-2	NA	CAISELANTGELFF	TGTGCCATCAGTGAGCTCGCGAACACCGGGGAGCTGTTTTTT
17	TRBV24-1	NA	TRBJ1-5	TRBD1	CATSERTGQGGHQPQHF	TGTGCCACCAGTGAACGAACAGGACAGGGAGGTCATCAGCCCCAGCATTTT
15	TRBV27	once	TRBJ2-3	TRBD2	CASSQLSGGEDTQYF	TGTGCCAGCAGTCAACTTAGCGGGGGAGAGGATACGCAGTATTTT
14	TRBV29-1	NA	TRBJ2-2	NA	CSVEVGTGTGELFF	TGCAGCGTTGAAGTAGGGACGGGCACCGGGGAGCTGTTTTTT
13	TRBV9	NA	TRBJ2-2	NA	CASSVGGAGELFF	TGTGCCAGCAGCGTTGGAGGGGCCGGGGAGCTGTTTTTT
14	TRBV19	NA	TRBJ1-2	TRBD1	CASSPDRGNYGYTF	TGTGCCAGTAGCCCGGACAGGGGAAACTATGGCTACACCTTC
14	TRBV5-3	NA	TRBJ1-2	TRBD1	CARSPGTVVYGYTF	TGTGCCAGAAGCCCCGGGACAGTAGTCTATGGCTACACCTTC
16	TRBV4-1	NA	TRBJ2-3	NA	CASSPFRDTSTDTQYF	TGCGCCAGCAGCCCGTTCCGGGACACCAGCACAGATACGCAGTATTTT
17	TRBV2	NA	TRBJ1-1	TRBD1	CASSELGTGGRNTEAFF	TGTGCCAGCAGTGAACTTGGTACAGGGGGCCGGAACACTGAAGCTTTCTTT
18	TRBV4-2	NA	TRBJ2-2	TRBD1	CASSQEGATGFGTGELFF	TGTGCCAGCAGCCAAGAAGGGGCGACAGGGTTTGGCACCGGGGAGCTGTTTTTT
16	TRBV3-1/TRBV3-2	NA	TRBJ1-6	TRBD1	CASSPWDSSYNSPLHF	TGTGCCAGCAGCCCATGGGACAGCTCCTATAATTCACCCCTCCACTTT
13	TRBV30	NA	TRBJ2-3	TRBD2	CAWSELARDTQYF	TGTGCCTGGAGTGAACTAGCGAGAGATACGCAGTATTTT
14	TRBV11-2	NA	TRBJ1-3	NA	CASSLDGDGNTIYF	TGTGCCAGCAGCTTAGATGGAGATGGAAACACCATATATTTT
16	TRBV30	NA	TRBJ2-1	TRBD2	CAWMGPRGGIYNEQFF	TGTGCCTGGATGGGTCCCCGGGGGGGCATCTACAATGAGCAGTTCTTC
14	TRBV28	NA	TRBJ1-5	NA	CASSLYPRSQPQHF	TGTGCCAGCAGTTTATATCCGCGGAGTCAGCCCCAGCATTTT
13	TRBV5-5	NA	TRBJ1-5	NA	CASSVQGNQPQHF	TGTGCCAGCAGTGTACAGGGAAATCAGCCCCAGCATTTT
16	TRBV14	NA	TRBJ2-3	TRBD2	CASSQLAGSRTDTQYF	TGTGCCAGCAGCCAACTAGCGGGAAGCCGCACAGATACGCAGTATTTT
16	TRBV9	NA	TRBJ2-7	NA	CASSVVPGAGVNEQYF	TGTGCCAGCAGCGTAGTCCCGGGGGCAGGGGTCAACGAGCAGTACTTC
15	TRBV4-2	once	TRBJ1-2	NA	CASSQEGHSKDGYTF	TGTGCCAGCAGCCAAGAAGGACACTCGAAGGACGGCTACACCTTC
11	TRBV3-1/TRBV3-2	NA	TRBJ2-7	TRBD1	CATVRGKEQYF	TGTGCCACCGTCAGGGGGAAGGAGCAGTACTTC
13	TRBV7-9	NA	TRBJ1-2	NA	CASSLGSGYGYTF	TGTGCCAGCAGCTTAGGGTCCGGATATGGCTACACCTTC
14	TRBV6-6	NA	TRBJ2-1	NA	CASLVGGLYNEQFF	TGTGCCAGCTTGGTGGGGGGCCTCTACAATGAGCAGTTCTTC
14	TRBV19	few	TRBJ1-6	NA	CASKAGRFGSPLHF	TGTGCCAGTAAGGCGGGACGGTTCGGGTCACCCCTCCACTTT
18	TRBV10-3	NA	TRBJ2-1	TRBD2	CAISTPSKSGGARNEQFF	TGTGCCATCAGCACCCCAAGTAAGAGCGGGGGGGCCAGAAATGAGCAGTTCTTC
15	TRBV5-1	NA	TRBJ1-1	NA	CASSLAQVPNTEAFF	TGCGCCAGCAGCTTGGCCCAGGTACCGAACACTGAAGCTTTCTTT
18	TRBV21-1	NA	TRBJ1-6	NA	CASSKVLRSPFVNSPLHF	TGTGCCAGCAGCAAAGTCTTAAGGTCTCCATTTGTTAATTCACCCCTCCACTTT
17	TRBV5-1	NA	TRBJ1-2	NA	CASSPYPEGTGMEGYTF	TGCGCCAGCAGCCCATATCCGGAGGGGACCGGGATGGAGGGCTACACCTTC
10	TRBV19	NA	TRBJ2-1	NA	CASSKGEQFF	TGTGCCAGTAGTAAAGGTGAGCAGTTCTTC
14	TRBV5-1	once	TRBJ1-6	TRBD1	CASSGTGLNSPLHF	TGCGCCAGCAGTGGGACAGGCCTTAATTCACCCCTCCACTTT
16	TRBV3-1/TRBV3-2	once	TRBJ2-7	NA	CASSQGTDTSIYEQYF	TGTGCCAGCAGCCAAGGAACAGACACCAGCATCTACGAGCAGTACTTC
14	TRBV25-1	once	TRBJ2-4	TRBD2	CASRESGGGNIQYF	TGTGCCAGCAGAGAAAGCGGGGGGGGAAACATTCAGTACTTC
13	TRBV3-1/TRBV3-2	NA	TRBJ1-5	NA	CASSQGPVQPQHF	TGTGCCAGCAGCCAAGGGCCGGTTCAGCCCCAGCATTTT
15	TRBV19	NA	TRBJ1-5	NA	CASRDQGNSNQPQHF	TGTGCCAGTAGAGACCAGGGGAATAGCAATCAGCCCCAGCATTTT
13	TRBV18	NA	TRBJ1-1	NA	CASSGGMNTEAFF	TGTGCCAGCTCAGGGGGGATGAACACTGAAGCTTTCTTT
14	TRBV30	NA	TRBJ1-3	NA	CAWSFRGGMNTIYF	TGTGCCTGGTCCTTCAGGGGAGGAATGAACACCATATATTTT
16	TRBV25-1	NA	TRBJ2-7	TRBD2	CASSDFSGGPSYEQYF	TGTGCCAGCAGTGACTTCAGCGGGGGGCCCTCCTACGAGCAGTACTTC
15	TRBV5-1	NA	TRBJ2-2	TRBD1	CASSFGQGANGELFF	TGCGCCAGCAGCTTCGGACAGGGGGCAAACGGGGAGCTGTTTTTT
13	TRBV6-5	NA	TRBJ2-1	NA	CASRNSMGNEQFF	TGTGCCAGCAGAAACTCCATGGGTAATGAGCAGTTCTTC
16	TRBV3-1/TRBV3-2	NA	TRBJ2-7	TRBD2	CASSQELLGGIARQYF	TGTGCCAGCAGCCAAGAACTCCTGGGGGGGATCGCTAGGCAGTACTTC